These 7 T cell receptor beta chains share one sample of origin, sequenced in a study of cytomegalovirus exposure and HLA in healthy donors. In the PCR, 60 Vbeta and 13 Jbeta primers were used. Clones were read by immunoSEQ multiplex PCR, and TCRdb kept only the in-frame ones, dropping some. Of under 200,000 clones detected, roughly 80% appear once; the ten largest clones hold about 6%. The source material was PBMCs. The receptor source for this set is a woman aged 25 to 45 in good health and CMV-seropositive.

The chain is built from TRBV5-1 and TRBJ2-7; 7 bases are a match to TRBD1. V dropped 5 bases and J dropped 3; count of bases not matched to a gene: 5. CDR1 is SGHRS, CDR2 YFSETQ, per germline. There are 13 residues in the CDR3. The CDR3 DNA follows: TGCGCCAGCAGTACAGGGGTCAGCTACGAGCAGTACTTC. Translation: CASSTGVSYEQYF. Looking up the rest from reference TRBV5-1 and TRBJ2-7 gives the full variable domain: KAGVTQTPRYLIKTRGQQVTLSCSPISGHRSVSWYQQTPGQGLQFLFEYFSETQRNKGNFPGRFSGRQFSNSRSEMNVSTLELGDSALYLCASSTGVSYEQYFGPGTRLTVT.

CDR3 amino acids: CASSDRDRQPQHF. CDR3 bases: TGTGCCAGCAGCGACCGGGACAGACAGCCCCAGCATTTT. This sequence joins TRBV7-9 and TRBJ1-5, with TRBD1 identical over 7 bases. Per the germline V gene, CDR1 is SEHNR and CDR2 is FQNEAQ (reference sequence). V was pared by 5 bases and J by 7 bases, with 5 bases of the junction left unmatched. The CDR3 has 13 residues. Variable domain in full (rest from reference TRBV7-9 and TRBJ1-5): DTGVSQNPRHKITKRGQNVTFRCDPISEHNRLYWYRQTLGQGPEFLTYFQNEAQLEKSRLLSDRFSAERPKGSFSTLEIQRTEQGDSAMYLCASSDRDRQPQHFGDGTRLSIL.

The chain employs TRBV4-3 and TRBJ2-7, with D maybe TRBD1 (6 bases). Trimming left V 1 base short and J 2 bases short, with 15 bases between. Germline V gene lookup returns CDR1 LGHNA and CDR2 YSLEER. CDR3 length: 16 residues. The CDR3 DNA follows: TGCGCCAGCAGCCAAGGGAGGACAGCAAGACCCTACGAGCAGTACTTC. Protein: CASSQGRTARPYEQYF.

The rearrangement uses TRBV28 and TRBJ2-1; 10 nucleotides line up with TRBD2. The CDR3 totals 18 residues. Germline V CDR1 and CDR2: MDHEN, SYDVKM. The ends lost 5 bases at V and 6 bases at J; junction bases unmatched: 16. The CDR3 bases are TGTGCCAGCAGTCGGTGGGGTGGGGTTGAGCGGGAGGGCAATGAGCAGTTCTTC. Translated, it gives CASSRWGGVEREGNEQFF.

Many counts were recorded for this clone. The chain recombines TRBV5-4 with TRBJ2-5, with TRBD2 matching 9 bases. The J segment lost 3 bases and the V segment lost 4 bases, leaving 7 bases of the junction unmatched. CDR1 and CDR2 (germline): SGHNT, YYREEE (reference sequence). The CDR3 spans 15 residues. CDR3 nucleotides: TGTGCCAGCAGCAGAGAGGCGGGAGGGAAAGAGACCCAGTACTTC. This codes for CASSREAGGKETQYF. The whole variable domain, remainder taken from reference TRBV5-4 and TRBJ2-5, is ETGVTQSPTHLIKTRGQQVTLRCSSQSGHNTVSWYQQALGQGPQFIFQYYREEENGRGNFPPRFSGLQFPNYSSELNVNALELDDSALYLCASSREAGGKETQYFGPGTRLLVL.

This clone has a handful of counts. The CDR3 DNA is TGTGCCAGCAGTTACGAGACTAGCGGGGATGAGCAGTTCTTC. As protein: CASSYETSGDEQFF. The J gene is TRBJ2-1, the V gene TRBV6-5; 11 bases are shared with TRBD2. Germline trimming cut 2 bases from V and 8 bases from J; bases unmatched to any gene: 2. The CDR3 is 14 residues long. The germline CDR1 and CDR2 sequences are MNHEY and SVGAGI.

This chain uses TRBV5-6 with TRBJ2-6, with TRBD1 identical over 9 bases. This CDR3 has 19 amino acids. The junction had 7 bases not matched to a gene; V was cut back by 0 bases and J by 0 bases. Per the germline V gene, CDR1 is SGHDT and CDR2 is YYEEEE. CDR3: CASSLESGQGISGANVLTF. DNA of the CDR3: TGTGCCAGCAGCTTGGAGTCGGGACAGGGAATCTCTGGGGCCAACGTCCTGACTTTC.